This entry features one T cell receptor beta chain sequence. These data come from a study of blood T cell repertoires in COVID-19. The wider study: From the United States, Italy and Spain came samples of acute and convalescent COVID-19. In each case, the material was cDNA or gDNA derived from T cells, B-cell-depleted T cells, or PBMCs.

Under the authors' procedure: Quantification of nucleated cells was approximated via reference gene primer amplification. Method: immunoSEQ multiplex PCR; TCRdb's copy keeps in-frame clones and lacks some. Clone size and the V and J calls come from that table; the DNA yielded D and trimming. The sample includes roughly 280,000 clones, 84% of them seen just once. This receptor was identified in a man between 60 and 75 years old with acute or convalescent COVID-19. The sample was peripheral blood.

Here the CDR3 reads CASSLLAGGLYEQYF. In DNA, the CDR3 is TGTGCCAGCAGCCTATTAGCGGGAGGGTTATACGAGCAGTACTTC. V and J are TRBV7-2 and TRBJ2-7, with 11 bases aligning to TRBD2. The CDR3 runs 15 residues. Trimming at V came to 5 bases and at J to 4 bases, leaving 7 bases not matched to a gene. Germline lookup yields CDR1 SGHTA and CDR2 FQGNSA.